These 17 T cell receptor beta chains came from one sample sequenced in a study of cytomegalovirus exposure and HLA in healthy donors. Primers: 60 Vbeta forward and 13 Jbeta reverse. The data were produced by immunoSEQ multiplex PCR, yet TCRdb's version contains in-frame clones alone and is incomplete. There are roughly 80,000 clones in the sample, with 0.58% held by the top ten. Sample: PBMCs. The source of these receptors is a man aged 45-65 years in good health and CMV-seronegative.

The chain employs TRBV5-5 and TRBJ2-7; 10 bases align to TRBD1. This CDR3 comprises 20 residues. V was clipped by 4 bases and J by 2 bases; unmatched bases: 21. The germline V gene has CDR1 SGHKS and CDR2 YYEKEE (reference sequence). The CDR3: CASSPKGGMTGTGVAYEQYF. CDR3 DNA sequence: TGTGCCAGCAGCCCCAAGGGTGGAATGACCGGGACAGGGGTCGCCTACGAGCAGTACTTC. Supplemented by reference TRBV5-5 and TRBJ2-7, the full variable domain reads DAGVTQSPTHLIKTRGQQVTLRCSPISGHKSVSWYQQVLGQGPQFIFQYYEKEERGRGNFPDRFSARQFPNYSSELNVNALLLGDSALYLCASSPKGGMTGTGVAYEQYFGPGTRLTVT.

The rearrangement joins TRBV19 to TRBJ2-2; 9 nucleotides line up with TRBD1. This CDR3 is built from 17 residues. The germline CDR1 and CDR2 sequences are LNHDA and SQIVND (reference sequence). The V segment lost 0 bases and the J segment 4 bases; nucleotides outside the gene matches: 6. The DNA of the CDR3 is TGTGCCAGTAGTATAGATTTAGGACAGGGGTCCACCGGGGAGCTGTTTTTT. It codes for CASSIDLGQGSTGELFF.

The chain recombines TRBV19 with TRBJ2-6; 9 positions match TRBD1. The germline CDR1 and CDR2 sequences are LNHDA and SQIVND (reference sequence). The V and J ends lost 4 bases and 1 base, in that order; junction bases with no gene match: 8. The CDR3 runs to 18 residues. Written as DNA, the CDR3 is TGTGCCAGTAGTACCACGGGACAGGGCTTATCTGGGGCCAACGTCCTGACTTTC. It encodes CASSTTGQGLSGANVLTF.

V is TRBV7-3 and J is TRBJ2-6; 7 bases match TRBD1. The V and J ends lost 4 bases and 0 bases, in that order; junction bases with no gene match: 3. Germline CDR1 SGHTA, CDR2 FQGTGA. The CDR3 extends over 16 amino acids. This chain's CDR3 is CASSSSGGSGANVLTF. Here the CDR3 DNA reads TGTGCCAGCAGCTCCTCAGGGGGCTCTGGGGCCAACGTCCTGACTTTC.

The CDR3 spells CASSLAGTSVPTDTQYF. CDR3 bases: TGTGCCAGCAGCTTGGCCGGGACTAGCGTTCCTACAGATACGCAGTATTTT. The chain joins TRBV5-8 to TRBJ2-3, with 10 bases that match TRBD2. CDR1 SGHTS and CDR2 YDEGEE come from the germline V gene. J lost 3 bases, V lost 0 bases, and 7 bases had no gene match. The CDR3 is 17 amino acids.

This rearrangement joins TRBV4-1 to TRBJ1-5; TRBD1 matches at 9 bases. Trimming at V came to 0 bases and at J to 3 bases, leaving 6 bases not matched to a gene. This CDR3 is 17 amino acids long. Germline-derived CDR1 and CDR2 are MGHRA and YSYEKL. In DNA, the CDR3 is TGCGCCAGCAGCCAAGAACGGACAGGGGTTTTCAATCAGCCCCAGCATTTT. Protein product: CASSQERTGVFNQPQHF.

This chain connects TRBV19 to TRBJ1-1; possibly TRBD1 for D (5 bases). The length of the CDR3 is 14 residues. Germline-derived CDR1 and CDR2 are LNHDA and SQIVND (reference sequence). Trimming removed 7 bases at V and 0 bases at J, with 12 bases between. CDR3 sequence reads: CASTPQAMNTEAFF. The CDR3 nucleotides are TGTGCCAGTACCCCACAGGCCATGAACACTGAAGCTTTCTTT.

The chain carries TRBV4-3 and TRBJ1-2; D is undetermined. CDR3 length: 15 amino acids. The ends were cut back, 1 base at V and 8 bases at J, with 17 bases in the middle. Germline assignment: CDR1 LGHNA and CDR2 YSLEER. For the CDR3, the DNA is TGCGCCAGCAGCCAAGGAATTTTGGAGGGATGGGGCTACACCTTC. Its translation: CASSQGILEGWGYTF.

The rearrangement joins TRBV4-3 to TRBJ1-4; TRBD1 matches 9 bases. Germline CDR1 LGHNA, CDR2 YSLEER. V lost 0 bases and J lost 1; bases outside the gene matches: 3. The CDR3 totals 17 residues. Here the CDR3 DNA reads TGCGCCAGCAGCCAAGATGGGGGACAGGGAACTAATGAAAAACTGTTTTTT. Translated: CASSQDGGQGTNEKLFF.

The rearrangement links TRBV19 to TRBJ2-1; 9 positions match TRBD2. The germline CDR1 and CDR2 sequences are LNHDA and SQIVND (reference sequence). The CDR3 has 16 residues. Germline trimming cut 5 bases from V and 3 bases from J; bases unmatched to any gene: 8. CDR3 nucleotides: TGTGCCAGTAGTCCGCTACGCGGGGGGGACTACAATGAGCAGTTCTTC. It specifies CASSPLRGGDYNEQFF.

The rearrangement joins TRBV11-2 to TRBJ2-7; 7 bases match TRBD2. V shed 1 base, J shed 0 bases, and the junction held 3 bases outside the gene matches. Germline loops: CDR1 SGHAT, CDR2 FQNNGV. This CDR3 is 15 amino acids long. The CDR3 protein is CASSLGGLSSYEQYF. The CDR3 DNA follows: TGTGCCAGCAGCTTAGGGGGACTAAGCTCCTACGAGCAGTACTTC.

The J gene is TRBJ2-5, the V gene TRBV9; 7 positions match TRBD1. The germline CDR1 and CDR2 sequences are SGDLS and YYNGEE. The length of the CDR3 is 14 residues. The V and J ends lost 4 bases and 0 bases, in that order; junction bases with no gene match: 3. CDR3 nucleotide sequence: TGTGCCAGCAGCTTGACAGGGAACCAAGAGACCCAGTACTTC. It yields the protein CASSLTGNQETQYF.

The rearrangement uses TRBV6-5 and TRBJ2-7; TRBD2 matches at 8 bases. The trim removed 0 bases at V and 2 bases at J, leaving 6 bases unmatched. CDR3 length equals 16 residues. CDR1 and CDR2 (germline): MNHEY, SVGAGI. The CDR3, as DNA: TGTGCCAGCAGTTACTCACTCCCCGGGAGGGCCTACGAGCAGTACTTC. Translation gives CASSYSLPGRAYEQYF.

The chain is built from TRBV11-2 and TRBJ1-6; no definite D call. Per the germline V gene, CDR1 is SGHAT and CDR2 is FQNNGV. Trimming cost V 2 bases and J 7 bases, with 12 bases left between them. CDR3 length: 15 residues. The CDR3 is CASSLQSPWNSPLHF. The CDR3 DNA is TGTGCCAGCAGCTTACAGTCTCCCTGGAATTCACCCCTCCACTTT.

The chain is built from TRBV4-3 and TRBJ2-1; 15 bases agree with TRBD2. The CDR3 spans 16 residues. CDR1 is LGHNA, CDR2 YSLEER, per germline. The V gene end was trimmed by 4 bases and the J gene end by 4 bases; junction bases not matched to a gene: 2. The CDR3 spells CASSLGLAGGYNEQFF. The CDR3 nucleotides are TGCGCCAGCAGCCTCGGACTAGCGGGGGGGTACAATGAGCAGTTCTTC.

The chain has TRBV28 and TRBJ1-5; the match to TRBD1 covers 7 bases. CDR1 MDHEN and CDR2 SYDVKM come from the germline V gene. The V gene end was trimmed by 7 bases and the J gene end by 7 bases; junction bases not matched to a gene: 4. This CDR3 spans 12 amino acids. CDR3 amino acids: CASNTGEQPQHF. CDR3 nucleotide sequence: TGTGCCAGCAATACAGGGGAACAGCCCCAGCATTTT.

The chain uses TRBV5-4 and TRBJ1-1; TRBD1 aligns across 7 bases. This CDR3 has 14 amino acids. Germline V CDR1 and CDR2: SGHNT, YYREEE (reference sequence). J gave up 6 bases and V 0 bases, and 5 bases lay outside the gene matches. The CDR3 region has the DNA TGTGCCAGCAGCTTGGTAGGAGGGGGCCCTGAAGCTTTCTTT. Residues: CASSLVGGGPEAFF. Drawing the rest from reference TRBV5-4 and TRBJ1-1, the complete variable domain is ETGVTQSPTHLIKTRGQQVTLRCSSQSGHNTVSWYQQALGQGPQFIFQYYREEENGRGNFPPRFSGLQFPNYSSELNVNALELDDSALYLCASSLVGGGPEAFFGQGTRLTVV.